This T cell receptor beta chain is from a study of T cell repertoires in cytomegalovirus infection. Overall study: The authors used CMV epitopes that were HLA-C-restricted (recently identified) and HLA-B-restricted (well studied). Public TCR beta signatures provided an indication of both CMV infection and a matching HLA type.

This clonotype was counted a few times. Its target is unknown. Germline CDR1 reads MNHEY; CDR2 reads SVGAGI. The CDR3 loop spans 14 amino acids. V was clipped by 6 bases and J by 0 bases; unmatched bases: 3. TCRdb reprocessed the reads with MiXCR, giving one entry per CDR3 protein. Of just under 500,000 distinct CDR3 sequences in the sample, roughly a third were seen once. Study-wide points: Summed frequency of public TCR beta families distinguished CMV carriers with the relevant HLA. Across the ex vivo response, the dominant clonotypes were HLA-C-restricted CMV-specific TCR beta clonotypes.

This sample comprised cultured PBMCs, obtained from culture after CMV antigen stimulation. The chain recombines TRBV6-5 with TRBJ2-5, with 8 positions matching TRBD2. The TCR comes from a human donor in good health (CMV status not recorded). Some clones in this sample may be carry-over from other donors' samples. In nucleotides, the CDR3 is TGTGCCAGCAGCTTCGGGGGGGACCAAGAGACCCAGTACTTC. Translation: CASSFGGDQETQYF.